This T cell receptor (beta chain) was obtained from a study of blood T cell repertoires in COVID-19 (dated by TCRdb to 2019 to 2021). With respect to the entire study: Samples from collaborators originated in the United States, Italy and Spain and spanned both the acute and convalescent phases of COVID-19. The material from the prospective study consisted of cDNA or gDNA derived from T cells, B-cell-depleted T cells, or PBMCs. The dataset comprised deeply sampled blood TCRbeta repertoires from subjects exposed to, actively infected with, or recovered from COVID-19. The repertoires were made available in a free public database intended to serve as a resource for research on the immune response to SARS-CoV-2. The samples were drawn from two sources: the first 160 participants of the ongoing ImmuneRACE study, and 1,254 subjects contributed by 6 global collaborators. Nearly every sample came with metadata listing a de-identified subject ID, COVID-19 status, age in years and sex. Where available, HLA class I and class II types were taken from metadata supplied by the sample provider and were not determined by assay-based typing.

General conclusions and limits of the study: The amount of clinical and demographic metadata varied by source and participant and was provided uncurated.

In regard to this clone: Its antigen specificity is not known. One base away there is no much larger clone; base qualities are not given.

TCRbeta CDR3 regions were amplified from genomic DNA using the immunoSEQ Assay, a bias-controlled multiplex PCR. In the paper's pipeline: Nucleated cell counts per sample were estimated from amplification of reference gene primers within the assay. Sequence reads were collapsed and filtered to measure the absolute abundance of every unique TCRbeta CDR3 rearrangement. For each sample, productive Simpson clonality was calculated as the square root of Simpson's diversity index across productive rearrangements. TCRdb's version of the immuneACCESS table is confined to in-frame rearrangements and falls short of the full clone set. An unresolved V gene accounts for under half of the shortfall where checked; the remainder is of unknown origin. The D gene and trimming were derived from the DNA, and the V and J assignments and clone size from that table. This sample is represented by 150,000 to 200,000 clones; 75% to 85% of them were singletons. Around a sixth of the sample is in the top ten clones.

Enrolling through a virtual design, the prospective study's participants ranged in age from roughly 18 to 90 years and lived across 24 United States geographic areas. In the prospective study, cohorts were assigned on the basis of participant-reported clinical history obtained from a screening survey and a study questionnaire. In the prospective study, whole blood, serum and a nasopharyngeal or oropharyngeal swab were collected from each participant by mobile phlebotomists. Prospective study participants could optionally give additional blood draws and questionnaires over a roughly two-month period. Blood samples from the prospective study were shipped frozen or at room temperature prior to DNA extraction. V and J lose 9 bases and 0 bases, and a span of 15 bases separates them. From its cysteine to its phenylalanine, the CDR3 spans 15 amino acids. Of the read, only the CDR3 DNA is kept; its 45 bases are in frame from base 1. The germline V gene (reference sequence) specifies LNHNV as CDR1 and YYDKDF as CDR2.

The sequence is built from TRBV15 and TRBJ1-5; the D gene is unclear. The material sequenced was PBMCs or T cells enriched from blood (not recorded which). The origin of this receptor is a woman aged 50 to 60 with acute COVID-19. The CDR3 in this case is CATEPDTLSNQPQHF. DNA sequence: TGTGCCACAGAACCAGACACTCTTAGCAATCAGCCCCAGCATTTT.